The sequence of this TCR beta chain was determined in a study of OX40 agonist ivuxolimab in advanced cancers. Study overall: Hepatocellular carcinoma, melanoma, renal cell or head and neck cancer occurred in dose-escalation patients. Prior therapy, whether anti-PD-1, anti-PD-L1 or anti-CTLA-4, was allowed, and less than 45% had some. Study results and caveats: Certain nonresponding patients likewise had low normalized T-cell clonal expansion. Partial responders at 0.1-3.0 mg/kg showed near-lowest clonal expansion.

Sequencing was performed with immunoSEQ multiplex PCR; in TCRdb, only in-frame clones are kept and a portion is missing. The sample shows 99,000 or so clones, about 92% of them seen only once. As concerns this clone: The antigen is not known.

The CDR3 contains 13 residues. CDR1 is SGHTA and CDR2 is FQGNSA in the germline V gene. V was cut by 4 bases and J by 1 base, with 7 bases left in between. The genes are TRBV7-2 and TRBJ2-5; D ambiguous. The starting material was CD4+ or CD8+ T cells sorted from blood, obtained in a trial of the OX40 agonist ivuxolimab. The origin of this receptor is an adult with an advanced solid tumor such as melanoma, head and neck, liver or kidney cancer. The CDR3 bases are TGTGCCAGCAGCTCAAGCCTCCAAGAGACCCAGTACTTC. Translating it yields CASSSSLQETQYF.